This entry is about one T cell receptor (beta chain). The data were taken from a study of blood T cell repertoires in COVID-19. Data came from immunoSEQ multiplex PCR; TCRdb stores just in-frame clones and leaves some out. Of about 310,000 clones listed, 90% are singletons. Per germline, CDR1 LGHNA and CDR2 YSLEER. CDR3 length: 15 residues. V lost 0 bases and J 2 bases, leaving 10 bases between the germline ends. The sequence came from a woman in her forties with COVID-19, enrolled during active disease. The J gene is TRBJ1-2, the V gene TRBV4-3, with D hard to call. The sample taken for sequencing was peripheral blood. The CDR3 is CASSQDAVSNYGYTF. CDR3 sequence (DNA): TGCGCCAGCAGCCAAGACGCAGTGTCCAACTATGGCTACACCTTC.